The sequence of this TCR beta chain was determined in a study of breast tumors, draining lymph nodes, adjacent tissues. Study-wide results and caveats: Compared with basal-like, luminal-like tumors shared significantly more repertoire with nontumor tissue. Findings are consistent with lymph node origin and intratumoral expansion of most tumor T cells. Tumor repertoires ranked between lymph nodes and nontumor tissue in diversity, with V and J gene preferences. Data only fit, rather than demonstrated, lymph node origin of most tumor T cells.

The CDR3 is 15 amino acids. V lost 5 bases to trimming and J lost 2 bases, with 16 bases between them. Germline V gene data show CDR1 as SGHVS and CDR2 as FQNEAQ. On this clonotype itself: Its antigen is unknown.

TCRdb ran MiXCR on the multiplex PCR reads and lists one entry per CDR3 protein. This table holds 30,000 to 40,000 distinct CDR3 sequences, roughly 36% found once. Sequencing input: breast tumor tissue. This TCR was sampled from a female donor with breast cancer. Some clones in this sample may be carry-over from other donors' samples. The chain recombines TRBV7-8 with TRBJ2-7; possible D gene TRBD2, 6 bases. This CDR3 is CASSPGVQVTYEQYF. In DNA form, the CDR3 reads TGTGCCAGCAGCCCGGGGGTGCAGGTAACCTACGAGCAGTACTTC.